The 18 T cell receptor beta chains in this list originate from one sample, sequenced in a study of Ad26.COV2.S vaccination and SARS-CoV-2 variants. Data came from immunoSEQ multiplex PCR; TCRdb stores just in-frame clones and leaves some out. Of approximately 340,000 clones listed, 92% are singletons. This specimen was peripheral blood, taken after recovery from COVID-19. These receptors were collected from a human donor who had recovered from COVID-19.

The table lists this clone with a count of one. The chain employs TRBV6-2 or TRBV6-3 and TRBJ2-3, with 7 positions matching TRBD2. The CDR3 extends over 15 amino acids. J lost 6 bases, V lost 5 bases, and 11 bases had no gene match. Germline CDR1 reads MNHEY; CDR2 reads SVGEGT. The CDR3 DNA reads TGTGCCAGCAGTGATCGGGGGGACCGGGGGGATACGCAGTATTTT. Translation: CASSDRGDRGDTQYF.

The chain couples TRBV3-1 (or the pseudogene TRBV3-2) to TRBJ1-1, with D unresolved. There are 14 residues in the CDR3. V was trimmed by 1 base and J by 4 bases, leaving 10 bases between them. CDR1 LGHDT and CDR2 YNNKEL come from the germline V gene (reference sequence). In DNA, the CDR3 is TGTGCCAGCAGCCAAGGGCAATGGGGCACTGAAGCTTTCTTT. As protein: CASSQGQWGTEAFF.

The table lists this clone with a count of one. The chain has TRBV7-9 and TRBJ1-4; TRBD1 matches at 9 bases. V lost 5 bases, J lost 14 bases, and 6 bases stayed unmatched. The CDR3 extends over 12 amino acids. Looked up from germline, CDR1 is SEHNR and CDR2 is FQNEAQ (reference sequence). The CDR3 protein is CASSGGQGRLFF. DNA of the CDR3: TGTGCCAGCAGCGGGGGACAGGGTCGTCTGTTTTTT.

The chain uses TRBV2 and TRBJ2-3, with no clear D. Germline V gene data show CDR1 as SNHLY and CDR2 as FYNNEI. The CDR3 totals 13 residues. The V gene lost 6 bases and the J gene lost 2 bases, with 9 bases spanning the gap. CDR3 bases: TGTGCCAGCAGGGACGGCCTCACAGATACGCAGTATTTT. It codes for CASRDGLTDTQYF.

V is TRBV6-1 and J is TRBJ1-2; D gene uncertain. The CDR3 consists of 15 residues. Trimming pared 1 base from V and 4 bases from J, leaving 13 bases between. The V gene's germline CDR1 is MNHNS and CDR2 SASEGT. CDR3 sequence (DNA): TGTGCCAGCAGTGAAGAGGGCACGGCCTTCTATGGCTACACCTTC. It codes for CASSEEGTAFYGYTF.

This chain joins TRBV6-1 and TRBJ2-2; D gene uncertain. The CDR3 sequence is 14 residues long. Germline values: CDR1 MNHNS, CDR2 SASEGT. Trimming removed 2 bases from V and 5 bases from J, with 9 bases in between. CDR3 in DNA: TGTGCCAGCAGTGAACTACCGACGACCGGGGAGCTGTTTTTT. It translates to CASSELPTTGELFF.

The chain couples TRBV12-3 or TRBV12-4 to TRBJ1-1; the D is unclear. With 2 bases removed from V and 10 bases from J, the gap between germline ends came to 14 bases. The CDR3 spans 13 residues. The CDR3 here is CASSLRGSRVAFF. The CDR3 coding sequence is TGTGCCAGCAGTTTAAGAGGAAGTCGGGTAGCTTTCTTT.

This sequence joins TRBV7-6 and TRBJ2-7; possibly TRBD2 for D (6 bases). The CDR3 loop spans 16 amino acids. Germline CDR1 is SGHVS and CDR2 is FNYEAQ. V gave up 1 base and J gave up 2 bases, with 15 bases separating them. DNA for the CDR3: TGTGCCAGCAGCTTAGAGGGGAGGTACGATGCCTACGAGCAGTACTTC. Translated, it gives CASSLEGRYDAYEQYF.

The genes are TRBV11-2 and TRBJ2-4; 8 bases are shared with TRBD2. V dropped 0 bases and J dropped 9; count of bases not matched to a gene: 16. Germline V gene data show CDR1 as SGHAT and CDR2 as FQNNGV. The CDR3 totals 18 residues. CDR3 coding DNA: TGTGCCAGCAGCTTAGATCCCGGGGGGGGTAGCGGGACGGGCATTCAGTACTTC. It is translated as CASSLDPGGGSGTGIQYF. The full variable domain, in which reference TRBV11-2 and TRBJ2-4 provide the parts outside the CDR3, is EAGVAQSPRYKIIEKRQSVAFWCNPISGHATLYWYQQILGQGPKLLIQFQNNGVVDDSQLPKDRFSAERLKGVDSTLKIQPAKLEDSAVYLCASSLDPGGGSGTGIQYFGAGTRLSVL.

The rearrangement uses TRBV4-3 and TRBJ2-3, with a weak D call TRBD2 (6 bases). The length of the CDR3 is 16 residues. The V gene's germline CDR1 is LGHNA and CDR2 YSLEER. Trimming took off 0 bases at V and 3 bases at J, with 13 bases between the two ends. The CDR3 bases are TGCGCCAGCAGCCAAGATTGGGGGGTGGAGACAGATACGCAGTATTTT. Its translation: CASSQDWGVETDTQYF.

The V call is TRBV9, the J call TRBJ2-2; 9 positions match TRBD2. In germline, CDR1 is SGDLS, CDR2 YYNGEE. The CDR3 totals 18 residues. Trimming cost V 0 bases and J 0 bases; bases outside gene matches: 6. The CDR3: CASSVAVAGDTNTGELFF. In nucleotides, the CDR3 is TGTGCCAGCAGCGTAGCGGTAGCGGGGGACACGAACACCGGGGAGCTGTTTTTT.

The chain has TRBV6-5 and TRBJ1-1; tentative D call: TRBD1 (5 bases). Trimming pared 7 bases from V and 1 base from J, leaving 10 bases between. Germline-derived CDR1 and CDR2 are MNHEY and SVGAGI. This CDR3 comprises 13 residues. Written as DNA, the CDR3 is TGTGCCAGCACCCCGGGGGGGAACACTGAAGCTTTCTTT. It yields the protein CASTPGGNTEAFF.

The chain uses TRBV11-2 and TRBJ2-3; D not resolved. The CDR3 spans 14 residues. V lost 1 base, J lost 2 bases, and 7 bases lay in between. The germline gives CDR1 SGHAT, CDR2 FQNNGV. The CDR3 is CASSLVVATDTQYF. CDR3 nucleotide sequence: TGTGCCAGCAGCTTAGTTGTAGCCACAGATACGCAGTATTTT.

The V gene is TRBV20-1, the J gene TRBJ2-5; D is perhaps TRBD1 or TRBD2 (5 bases each). The CDR3 consists of 13 residues. Trimming removed 3 bases from V and 1 base from J, with 9 bases in between. Germline assignment: CDR1 DFQATT and CDR2 SNEGSKA (reference sequence). The CDR3 sequence is CSASEGLQETQYF. DNA for the CDR3: TGCAGTGCTAGTGAGGGGCTCCAAGAGACCCAGTACTTC.

V and J are TRBV6-5 and TRBJ2-7; a possible D gene is TRBD1 (5 bases). The germline V gene has CDR1 MNHEY and CDR2 SVGAGI. The CDR3 has 13 amino acids. Trimming removed 6 bases from V and 2 bases from J, with 11 bases in between. CDR3 coding DNA: TGTGCCAGCAGGCACCAGGGTACCTACGAGCAGTACTTC. This encodes CASRHQGTYEQYF.

The V and J genes are TRBV7-9 and TRBJ2-3; D may be TRBD2 (5 bases). CDR3 length: 12 residues. Trimming cost V 5 bases and J 11 bases, with 14 bases left between them. In germline, CDR1 is SEHNR, CDR2 FQNEAQ (reference sequence). This chain's CDR3 is CASSQEGGGQYF. DNA of the CDR3: TGTGCCAGCAGCCAAGAGGGTGGAGGGCAGTATTTT.

This clone was recorded only once. The chain carries TRBV7-2 and TRBJ2-7; 8 bases map to TRBD1. Germline values: CDR1 SGHTA, CDR2 FQGNSA. With 1 base clipped from V and 7 bases from J, the junction kept 6 bases outside the gene matches. CDR3 length equals 14 residues. The chain's CDR3 is CASSLEGRGLEQYF. CDR3 sequence (DNA): TGTGCCAGCAGCTTAGAGGGCAGGGGGCTTGAGCAGTACTTC.

The chain employs TRBV24-1 and TRBJ1-2; TRBD1 aligns across 9 bases. The J segment lost 6 bases and the V segment lost 3 bases, leaving 1 base of the junction unmatched. Germline-derived CDR1 and CDR2 are KGHDR and SFDVKD. The CDR3 spans 13 residues. The CDR3 DNA sequence: TGTGCCACCAGTGATCGGACAGGGGATGGCTACACCTTC. Translating it yields CATSDRTGDGYTF.